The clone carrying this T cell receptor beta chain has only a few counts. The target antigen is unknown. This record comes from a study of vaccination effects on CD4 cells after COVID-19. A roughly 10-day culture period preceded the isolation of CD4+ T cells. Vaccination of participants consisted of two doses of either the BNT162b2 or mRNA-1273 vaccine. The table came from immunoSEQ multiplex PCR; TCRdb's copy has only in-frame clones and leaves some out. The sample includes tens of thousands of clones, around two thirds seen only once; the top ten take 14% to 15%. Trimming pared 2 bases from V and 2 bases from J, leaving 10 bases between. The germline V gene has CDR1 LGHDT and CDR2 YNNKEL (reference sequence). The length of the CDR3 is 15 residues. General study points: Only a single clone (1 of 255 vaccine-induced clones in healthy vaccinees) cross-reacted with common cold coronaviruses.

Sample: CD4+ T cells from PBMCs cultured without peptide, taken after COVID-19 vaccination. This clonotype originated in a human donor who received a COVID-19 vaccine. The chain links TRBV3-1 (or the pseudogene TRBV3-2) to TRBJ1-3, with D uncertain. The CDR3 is CASSQRSGTGNTIYF. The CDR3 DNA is TGTGCCAGCAGCCAAAGGTCGGGAACTGGAAACACCATATATTTT.